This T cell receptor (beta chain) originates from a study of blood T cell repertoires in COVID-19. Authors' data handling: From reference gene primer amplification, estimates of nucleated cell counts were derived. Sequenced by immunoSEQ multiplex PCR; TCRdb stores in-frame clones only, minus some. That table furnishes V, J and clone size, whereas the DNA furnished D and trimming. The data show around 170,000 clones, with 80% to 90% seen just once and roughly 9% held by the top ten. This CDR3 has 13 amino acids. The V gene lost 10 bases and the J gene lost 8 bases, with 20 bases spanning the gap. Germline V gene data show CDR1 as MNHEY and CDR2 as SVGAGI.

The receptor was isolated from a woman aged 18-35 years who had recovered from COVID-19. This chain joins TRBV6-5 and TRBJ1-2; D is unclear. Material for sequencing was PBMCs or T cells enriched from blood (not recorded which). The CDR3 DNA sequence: TGTGCCACCAAGACTCTGTACGCGGAGGGCTACACCTTC. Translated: CATKTLYAEGYTF.